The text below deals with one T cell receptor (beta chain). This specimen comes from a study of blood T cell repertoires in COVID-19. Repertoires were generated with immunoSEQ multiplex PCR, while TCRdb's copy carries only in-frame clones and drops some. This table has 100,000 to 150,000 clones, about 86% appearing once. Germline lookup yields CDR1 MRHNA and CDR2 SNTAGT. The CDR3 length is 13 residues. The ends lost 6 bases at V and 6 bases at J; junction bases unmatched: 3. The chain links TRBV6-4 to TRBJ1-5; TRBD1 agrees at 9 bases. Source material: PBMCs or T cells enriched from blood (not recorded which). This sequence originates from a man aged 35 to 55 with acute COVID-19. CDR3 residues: CASSEDRGQPQHF. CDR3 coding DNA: TGTGCCAGCAGCGAGGACAGGGGTCAGCCCCAGCATTTT.